This entry features one TCR beta chain sequence. At one end the junction does not follow the germline gene, possibly because of a read error. This CDR3 contains 12 residues. Per germline, CDR1 MRHNA and CDR2 SNTAGT. Sequenced by immunoSEQ multiplex PCR; TCRdb stores in-frame clones only, minus some. This sample yields about 130,000 clones, of which about 90% are seen a single time; approximately 7.5% belongs to the top ten. The data derive from a study of control samples from healthy donors and cancer patients. The chain links TRBV6-4 to TRBJ2-2, with no clear D. Sequences were obtained from PBMCs. This sequence was found in a man in his fifties or sixties with head and neck cancer. CDR3 nucleotide sequence: TGCGGCAGACCCACGAACACCGGGGAGCTGTTTTTT. Translated: CGRPTNTGELFF.